The 26 T cell receptor beta chains listed next were all sequenced from one sample in a study of Ad26.COV2.S vaccination and SARS-CoV-2 variants. Documented treatment: over 15 received Ad26.COV2.S at low or high dose, single or two shots; about five received placebo; per-sample allocation not given. After the first vaccine or placebo injection, samples were drawn on day 63. The protocol was immunoSEQ multiplex PCR, while the TCRdb copy is restricted to in-frame clones and leaves out a portion. The data hold some 400,000 clones, with 89% observed a single time. The sequencing used peripheral blood, collected in a trial of Ad26.COV2.S vaccine versus placebo. These receptors were taken from a person between 18 and 65 years old who received the Ad26.COV2.S COVID-19 vaccine or a placebo.

The J gene is TRBJ2-7, the V gene TRBV6-6; no clear D. The ends were cut back, 5 bases at V and 2 bases at J, with 4 bases in the middle. Germline V gives CDR1 MNHNY, CDR2 SVGAGI (reference sequence). This CDR3 spans 11 amino acids. CDR3 sequence (DNA): TGTGCCAGCAGTAGGGCCTACGAGCAGTACTTC. Translating gives CASSRAYEQYF.

The count of this clone is one. The chain uses TRBV5-1 and TRBJ2-1; D might be TRBD2 (5 bases). The CDR3 runs 17 residues. V lost 4 bases and J 9 bases, leaving 26 bases between the germline ends. Germline-derived CDR1 and CDR2 are SGHRS and YFSETQ. The CDR3 nucleotides are TGCGCCAGCAGCCCCGCCCCGGCGGGTGGGCCCGATGGTGAGCAGTTCTTC. As protein: CASSPAPAGGPDGEQFF.

This clone was observed a few times. The genes are TRBV5-1 and TRBJ2-1; tentatively, D is TRBD2 (6 bases). V lost 0 bases, J lost 7 bases, and 11 bases lay in between. This CDR3 comprises 14 residues. Germline CDR1 reads SGHRS; CDR2 reads YFSETQ. In DNA, the CDR3 is TGCGCCAGCAGCTTGGGGCAGGCGGGGAATGAGCAGTTCTTC. Amino acid sequence: CASSLGQAGNEQFF. The full variable domain, rest sourced from reference TRBV5-1 and TRBJ2-1, is KAGVTQTPRYLIKTRGQQVTLSCSPISGHRSVSWYQQTPGQGLQFLFEYFSETQRNKGNFPGRFSGRQFSNSRSEMNVSTLELGDSALYLCASSLGQAGNEQFFGPGTRLTVL.

This clone occurred once. CDR3 sequence: CASSSPGLKRPQHF. The CDR3 region has the DNA TGTGCCAGCAGTTCTCCGGGACTGAAGCGGCCCCAGCATTTT. The rearrangement uses TRBV28 and TRBJ1-5, with D possibly matching TRBD1 (5 bases). Germline-derived CDR1 and CDR2 are MDHEN and SYDVKM. Trimming cost V 4 bases and J 9 bases, with 16 bases left between them. There are 14 residues in the CDR3.

The chain recombines TRBV9 with TRBJ1-2, with a weak D call TRBD1 (5 bases). V was pared by 3 bases and J by 8 bases, with 11 bases between. Germline V gene lookup returns CDR1 SGDLS and CDR2 YYNGEE. The CDR3 has 12 residues. The CDR3 region has the DNA TGTGCCAGCAGCGGGACATGGCGGGGCTACACCTTC. Its translation: CASSGTWRGYTF.

CDR3 DNA sequence: TGCGCCAGCAGCTTGGCCCCGGGGAGGGCCGAAAACATTCAGTACTTC. Encoded protein: CASSLAPGRAENIQYF. The rearrangement joins TRBV5-1 to TRBJ2-4, with 7 bases fitting TRBD2. The germline V gene has CDR1 SGHRS and CDR2 YFSETQ. CDR3 length: 16 residues. J was trimmed by 5 bases and V by 0 bases; bases with no gene match: 8.

In regard to this clone: The sample contains more than one DNA sequence encoding this CDR3. The chain has TRBV5-1 and TRBJ2-5; TRBD2 agrees at 8 bases. The V and J ends lost 2 bases and 5 bases, in that order; junction bases with no gene match: 8. Per the germline V gene, CDR1 is SGHRS and CDR2 is YFSETQ. The CDR3 runs to 15 residues. The CDR3 sequence is CASSLEAGVGETQYF. As DNA, the CDR3 is TGCGCCAGCAGCTTAGAAGCGGGAGTAGGGGAGACCCAGTACTTC.

The rearrangement uses TRBV7-6 and TRBJ2-1, with 11 bases matching TRBD2. Germline lookup yields CDR1 SGHVS and CDR2 FNYEAQ. V dropped 5 bases and J dropped 9; count of bases not matched to a gene: 12. There are 16 residues in the CDR3. The CDR3 DNA reads as TGTGCCAGCAGCCCCGTTCCAGGACTAGCGGGCGGTGAGCAGTTCTTC. Its protein is CASSPVPGLAGGEQFF. Full variable domain (missing parts from reference TRBV7-6 and TRBJ2-1): GAGVSQSPRYKVTKRGQDVALRCDPISGHVSLYWYRQALGQGPEFLTYFNYEAQQDKSGLPNDRFSAERPEGSISTLTIQRTEQRDSAMYRCASSPVPGLAGGEQFFGPGTRLTVL.

The V call is TRBV30, the J call TRBJ2-1; perhaps TRBD2 as D (6 bases). CDR3 length: 13 amino acids. Germline V lookup: CDR1 GTSNPN, CDR2 SVGIG (reference sequence). Trimming stripped 5 bases from V and 14 bases from J, with 22 bases between. CDR3: CAWGRDFPILEFF. Here the CDR3 DNA reads TGTGCCTGGGGACGGGACTTTCCGATTTTAGAGTTCTTC.

The CDR3 sequence: CASSQDAGISAYNEQFF. The CDR3 DNA reads as TGCGCCAGCAGCCAAGACGCAGGGATCTCGGCCTACAATGAGCAGTTCTTC. The rearrangement joins TRBV4-3 to TRBJ2-1; TRBD1 is a possible D gene (5 bases). The V end was cut by 0 bases, the J end by 2 bases, with 14 bases between. Germline-derived CDR1 and CDR2 are LGHNA and YSLEER. The CDR3 is 17 amino acids.

CDR3 residues: CASSLQIEQFF. The CDR3 bases are TGTGCCAGCAGCTTACAGATTGAGCAGTTCTTC. The chain is built from TRBV7-8 and TRBJ2-1; no clear D. The length of the CDR3 is 11 residues. Germline CDR1 is SGHVS and CDR2 is FQNEAQ. V lost 2 bases and J 9 bases, leaving 5 bases between the germline ends.

V is TRBV27 and J is TRBJ2-7; 10 nucleotides agree with TRBD2. The CDR3 has 15 residues. V dropped 5 bases and J dropped 7; count of bases not matched to a gene: 11. Germline-derived CDR1 and CDR2 are MNHEY and SMNVEV (reference sequence). CDR3 coding DNA: TGTGCCAGCAGTCCACTCAGCGGGAGGGCCAAAGAGCAGTACTTC. Its translation: CASSPLSGRAKEQYF.

This chain uses TRBV7-2 with TRBJ1-6, with 9 positions matching TRBD1. Germline V gene sequence: CDR1 SGHTA, CDR2 FQGNSA. The CDR3 has 15 residues. J lost 7 bases, V lost 5 bases, and 6 bases had no gene match. CDR3 residues: CASSPLDRGNSPLHF. DNA of the CDR3: TGTGCCAGCAGCCCATTGGACAGGGGAAATTCACCCCTCCACTTT.

This rearrangement joins TRBV4-3 to TRBJ1-6; no reliable D call. CDR3 length equals 14 residues. Germline V lookup: CDR1 LGHNA, CDR2 YSLEER. Deletions cut 3 bases from V and 11 bases from J, with 14 bases between. As DNA, the CDR3 is TGCGCCAGCAGCCAGGATTTAGATGGAACACCCCTCCACTTT. Translating it yields CASSQDLDGTPLHF.

The chain joins TRBV13 to TRBJ2-1; weak D call: TRBD2 (5 bases). V dropped 7 bases and J dropped 7 bases, with 14 bases sitting between them. Per germline, CDR1 PRHDT and CDR2 FYEKMQ (reference sequence). This CDR3 contains 13 residues. The CDR3 coding sequence is TGTGCCAGCACTGGACTCCTTAGAAATGAGCAGTTCTTC. Translated: CASTGLLRNEQFF.

The chain combines TRBV10-1 with TRBJ2-7; TRBD2 might be the D (6 bases). The germline V gene encodes CDR1 WNHNN and CDR2 SYGVQD (reference sequence). With 9 bases removed from V and 4 bases from J, the gap between germline ends came to 19 bases. This CDR3 spans 14 amino acids. Here the CDR3 DNA reads TGCGCCAGTAGCCGTAGCGGCCCGTCTTACGAGCAGTACTTC. It codes for CASSRSGPSYEQYF.

The rearrangement joins TRBV7-9 to TRBJ1-2; 11 bases fit TRBD1. CDR3 size: 13 residues. J gave up 6 bases and V 6 bases, and 3 bases lay outside the gene matches. CDR1 is SEHNR, CDR2 FQNEAQ, per germline (reference sequence). The CDR3 bases are TGTGCCAGCAGTTGGGGACAGGGGGATGGCTACACCTTC. This sequence encodes CASSWGQGDGYTF. Based on the CDR3 plus reference TRBV7-9 and TRBJ1-2, the full variable domain is DTGVSQNPRHKITKRGQNVTFRCDPISEHNRLYWYRQTLGQGPEFLTYFQNEAQLEKSRLLSDRFSAERPKGSFSTLEIQRTEQGDSAMYLCASSWGQGDGYTFGSGTRLTVV.

This chain connects TRBV2 to TRBJ1-2, with no clear D. The CDR3 contains 15 residues. CDR1 is SNHLY and CDR2 is FYNNEI in the germline V gene. With 8 bases removed from V and 2 bases from J, the gap between germline ends came to 18 bases. The CDR3 DNA reads TGTGCCAGCCGAGGCCTCCGGTCGGTGAACTATGGCTACACCTTC. Its translation: CASRGLRSVNYGYTF.

This clone has a single count. J is TRBJ1-2 and V is TRBV5-1; 7 bases align to TRBD1. From germline, CDR1 is SGHRS and CDR2 YFSETQ. V lost 4 bases, J lost 4 bases, and 4 bases stayed unmatched. This CDR3 contains 13 residues. The DNA of the CDR3 is TGCGCCAGCAGCCAGGGGACAGTCTATGGCTACACCTTC. Amino acids: CASSQGTVYGYTF.

The chain has TRBV7-8 and TRBJ2-5, with TRBD2 as a possible D gene (5 bases). This CDR3 is 15 amino acids long. The V end was cut by 2 bases, the J end by 3 bases, with 13 bases between. CDR1 SGHVS and CDR2 FQNEAQ come from the germline V gene. The CDR3 loop reads CASSLPPTAEETQYF. The DNA of the CDR3 is TGTGCCAGCAGCTTACCCCCAACAGCGGAAGAGACCCAGTACTTC.

Here the CDR3 reads CASGRLAGNTGELFF. The CDR3 bases are TGTGCCTCGGGTAGGCTAGCGGGCAACACCGGGGAGCTGTTTTTT. The chain couples TRBV2 to TRBJ2-2; the match to TRBD2 covers 8 bases. V lost 11 bases, J lost 2 bases, and 10 bases stayed unmatched. Germline CDR1 and CDR2: SNHLY and FYNNEI. The CDR3 length is 15 residues.

V and J are TRBV28 and TRBJ2-5, with 8 nucleotides matching TRBD2. The V gene end was trimmed by 6 bases and the J gene end by 6 bases; junction bases not matched to a gene: 15. CDR1 and CDR2 from the germline V gene are MDHEN and SYDVKM. The CDR3 loop spans 16 amino acids. CDR3 sequence: CASRPAGTRGGKTQYF. CDR3 coding DNA: TGTGCCAGCAGGCCGGCAGGGACTAGGGGGGGCAAGACCCAGTACTTC.

Concerning this clone itself: A read error may produce the germline difference seen at one junction end. The rearrangement links TRBV4-2 to TRBJ1-3; D is unresolved. Germline values: CDR1 LGHNA, CDR2 YNFKEQ. This CDR3 is built from 14 residues. The CDR3 nucleotides are TGTGCCAGCAGTCCCGAGGTCTTGGGGAACACCGTATATTTT. Protein product: CASSPEVLGNTVYF.

CDR3 nucleotides: TGTGCCAGCAGCCCTAGCGAACCAACCTACGAGCAGTACTTC. As protein: CASSPSEPTYEQYF. The V and J genes are TRBV2 and TRBJ2-7; a possible D gene is TRBD2 (6 bases). This CDR3 spans 14 amino acids. The germline gives CDR1 SNHLY, CDR2 FYNNEI. V lost 6 bases and J lost 2, with 14 bases in between.

This clone was seen a few times. The chain links TRBV28 to TRBJ1-2; 7 bases are shared with TRBD1. V lost 6 bases and J lost 12; bases outside the gene matches: 10. Per germline, CDR1 MDHEN and CDR2 SYDVKM. This CDR3 contains 12 residues. This CDR3 is CASSFYSQGDTF. For the CDR3, the DNA is TGTGCCAGCAGCTTCTATTCTCAGGGGGACACCTTC.

CDR3 sequence: CASSPPPGQNQPQHF. The CDR3 bases are TGTGCCAGCAGTCCTCCCCCCGGACAGAATCAGCCCCAGCATTTT. The chain has TRBV28 and TRBJ1-5; possible D gene TRBD1, 6 bases. Trimming took off 5 bases at V and 4 bases at J, with 15 bases between the two ends. Germline V gives CDR1 MDHEN, CDR2 SYDVKM. The CDR3 is made up of 15 amino acids.